This TCR beta chain was recovered during a study of CD8 T cells in Susac syndrome. As concerns this clonotype: Its cognate antigen is unknown.

Study-wide points: The TCR sequencing and HLA analysis in the study involved a relatively small number of individuals, as the study acknowledged.

Random hexamers served to reverse transcribe about 0.5 to 1 ug RNA. A multiplex approach, immunoSEQ multiplex PCR, amplified TCR beta CDR3 across 54 Vbeta and 13 Jbeta. One entry per CDR3 protein, called by TCRdb with MiXCR from the immunoSEQ multiplex PCR reads. The data show 160,000 or so distinct CDR3 sequences, around 95% seen once. Sequencing targeted TCR beta in blood CD8+ and CD4+ T cells. Included as multiple sclerosis controls were treatment-naive patients who had stable or active relapsing-remitting disease. The CDR3 loop spans 15 amino acids. V shed 5 bases and J shed 6 bases, with 17 bases lying between them. CDR1 is SGHVS and CDR2 is FNYEAQ in the germline V gene.

The receptor's source is a human donor with multiple sclerosis. The gene calls are TRBV7-6 and TRBJ2-1; no clear D gene. Material: CD8+ T cells from PBMCs. The CDR3 DNA is TGTGCCAGCAGCGTCCATGAAGGCTGGGGCAATGAGCAGTTCTTC. As protein: CASSVHEGWGNEQFF.